This T cell receptor (beta chain) was recorded in a study of control samples from healthy donors and cancer patients. The CDR3 has 15 residues. Trimming stripped 2 bases from V and 6 bases from J, with 11 bases between. The V gene's germline CDR1 is MNHEY and CDR2 SVGEGT. Only in-frame clones appear in the TCRdb table, and some are missing; sequencing was by immunoSEQ multiplex PCR. The sample lists more than 25,000 clones, about nine tenths occurring once. This TCR came from a man aged 45-60 years with lung cancer. Sequenced sample: PBMCs. The V and J genes are TRBV6-2 or TRBV6-3 and TRBJ1-6; D is perhaps TRBD1 (5 bases). Here the CDR3 DNA reads TGTGCCAGCAGTTACGGGACCAGCTTTAATTCACCCCTCCACTTT. This sequence encodes CASSYGTSFNSPLHF.